Below are 8 T cell receptor beta chains sequenced from a single sample in a study of OX40 agonist ivuxolimab in advanced cancers. Profiling relied on immunoSEQ multiplex PCR, and the TCRdb table lists in-frame clones only, not all of them. In the table there are over 14,000 clones, more than 70% of which are singletons. The sequenced sample was CD4+ or CD8+ T cells sorted from blood, obtained in a trial of the OX40 agonist ivuxolimab. Source of these receptors: an adult with an advanced solid tumor such as melanoma, head and neck, liver or kidney cancer.

The rearrangement uses TRBV14 and TRBJ2-3, with TRBD2 matching 7 bases. The CDR3 totals 14 residues. In germline, CDR1 is SGHDN, CDR2 FVKESK. After removal of 3 bases from V and 6 bases from J, the junction contained 6 bases not matched to a gene. CDR3: CASSHVLGGDTQYF. For the CDR3, the DNA is TGTGCCAGCAGCCATGTCCTGGGAGGGGATACGCAGTATTTT. Full variable domain (remainder filled in from reference TRBV14 and TRBJ2-3): EAGVTQFPSHSVIEKGQTVTLRCDPISGHDNLYWYRRVMGKEIKFLLHFVKESKQDESGMPNNRFLAERTGGTYSTLKVQPAELEDSGVYFCASSHVLGGDTQYFGPGTRLTVL.

The count of this clone is one. This chain uses TRBV14 with TRBJ2-5; D possibly corresponds to TRBD2 (5 bases). The DNA end is more similar to TRBJ2-7, so the J call may be wrong. Germline CDR1 reads SGHDN; CDR2 reads FVKESK. The CDR3 contains 13 residues. DNA for the CDR3: TGTGCCAGCAGACTAGGGAGCTCCTACGAGCAGTACTTC. Amino acid sequence: CASRLGSSYEQYF.

The rearrangement joins TRBV12-5 to TRBJ2-7; D gene ambiguous. Germline CDR1 is LGHNT and CDR2 is FRNRAP. V was clipped by 2 bases and J by 4 bases, with 6 bases between them. CDR3 length: 12 amino acids. This CDR3 is CASGLSTYEQYF. CDR3 sequence (DNA): TGTGCTAGTGGTTTGAGTACTTACGAGCAGTACTTC.

This chain joins TRBV4-1 and TRBJ2-7; perhaps TRBD1 as D (6 bases). V was clipped by 7 bases and J by 5 bases, with 15 bases between them. The length of the CDR3 is 13 residues. CDR1 and CDR2 (germline): MGHRA, YSYEKL. Here the CDR3 DNA reads TGCGCCAGCACCGTAGTAGGGGGAGACGAGCAGTACTTC. It translates to CASTVVGGDEQYF.

The chain combines TRBV4-3 with TRBJ2-7; 7 bases are a match to TRBD2. CDR1 and CDR2 from the germline V gene are LGHNA and YSLEER. Trimming at V came to 0 bases and at J to 0 bases, leaving 8 bases not matched to a gene. The CDR3 loop spans 17 amino acids. For the CDR3, the DNA is TGCGCCAGCAGCCAAGAATATAGCGGGCGCCACTCCTACGAGCAGTACTTC. Protein: CASSQEYSGRHSYEQYF.

The chain combines TRBV19 with TRBJ2-1; 12 nucleotides agree with TRBD2. CDR1 LNHDA and CDR2 SQIVND come from the germline V gene (reference sequence). CDR3 length: 18 residues. Germline trimming cut 10 bases from V and 0 bases from J; bases unmatched to any gene: 13. DNA for the CDR3: TGTGCCATCTCACCGGGACTAGCGGGCCTAAGCTCCTACAATGAGCAGTTCTTC. Encoded protein: CAISPGLAGLSSYNEQFF.

A few counts support this clone. V and J are TRBV6-5 and TRBJ2-7; a weak D match, TRBD2 (6 bases). The CDR3 runs 13 residues. Trimming cost V 7 bases and J 3 bases, with 13 bases left between them. Germline V CDR1 and CDR2: MNHEY, SVGAGI. CDR3 coding DNA: TGTGCCAGCAATGCGGTGGGGGGCTACGAGCAGTACTTC. It translates to CASNAVGGYEQYF.

The V call is TRBV5-1, the J call TRBJ2-1, with a tentative D call TRBD1 (5 bases). Germline V gene lookup returns CDR1 SGHRS and CDR2 YFSETQ. The CDR3 is 15 amino acids. V was trimmed by 3 bases and J by 6 bases, leaving 16 bases between them. The CDR3 coding sequence is TGCGCCAGCAGCTCTAGGGGTCCTGTCGGCAATGAGCAGTTCTTC. This translates into CASSSRGPVGNEQFF.